These T cell receptor beta chains were read from a single sample in a study of cytomegalovirus exposure and HLA in healthy donors. Libraries were prepared by immunoSEQ multiplex PCR; TCRdb keeps only in-frame clonotypes and omits some of them. The sample has some 220,000 clones, 70% to 85% seen once; the top ten hold approximately 0.62%. Source material: PBMCs. These TCRs come from a woman aged 40 to 55 in good health and CMV-seronegative. Each CDR3 is given with its conserved first and last residue. The order of the fields is J gene, D gene, V gene, clone size, CDR3 protein, CDR3 DNA. A D gene is named only where the DNA matches it firmly. Clone size is not always given. Where it is, it says once, few, many or a class for expanded clones.

>TRBJ2-7|TRBD1|TRBV11-3|NA
CASSSSIGTVFTYEQYF
TGTGCCAGCAGCTCAAGCATCGGGACAGTCTTTACCTACGAGCAGTACTTC
>TRBJ2-3|TRBD1|TRBV9|NA
CASSFATGADTQYF
TGTGCCAGCAGCTTCGCCACAGGGGCAGATACGCAGTATTTT
>TRBJ1-2|NA|TRBV6-1|NA
CASSEATGGIYGYTF
TGTGCCAGCAGTGAAGCTACAGGAGGGATTTATGGCTACACCTTC
>TRBJ2-1|TRBD2|TRBV27|NA
CASSPSGGEFVDEQFF
TGTGCCAGCAGTCCCTCGGGAGGGGAATTCGTGGATGAGCAGTTCTTC
>TRBJ1-1|NA|TRBV14|NA
CASSQEGRRAEAFF
TGTGCCAGCAGCCAAGAGGGCAGGCGAGCTGAAGCTTTCTTT
>TRBJ2-4|NA|TRBV6-1|NA
CASSEGQGRKNIQYF
TGTGCCAGCAGTGAAGGCCAGGGGCGCAAAAACATTCAGTACTTC
>TRBJ1-1|NA|TRBV7-3|NA
CASSRDIGGRNTEAFF
TGTGCCAGCAGCCGAGACATTGGGGGGAGGAACACTGAAGCTTTCTTT
>TRBJ2-7|NA|TRBV7-2|NA
CASSTGGGVRGQYF
TGTGCCAGCAGCACCGGAGGTGGAGTACGAGGGCAGTACTTC
>TRBJ2-7|NA|TRBV19|NA
CASSPLRDTFYEQYF
TGTGCCAGTAGTCCGCTTCGGGACACCTTCTACGAGCAGTACTTC
>TRBJ1-4|TRBD1|TRBV7-9|NA
CASSLMTQGEVLFF
TGTGCCAGCAGCTTAATGACCCAGGGGGAAGTACTGTTTTTT
>TRBJ2-1|NA|TRBV11-2|NA
CASSLQGGKLNEQFF
TGTGCCAGCAGCTTACAAGGAGGAAAGCTCAATGAGCAGTTCTTC
>TRBJ2-5|NA|TRBV5-4|NA
CASSLGITGSQETQYF
TGTGCCAGCAGCTTGGGGATAACAGGGAGCCAAGAGACCCAGTACTTC
>TRBJ2-7|NA|TRBV19|many
CASSTQPIGGEQYF
TGTGCCAGTAGTACACAGCCGATTGGGGGGGAGCAGTACTTC
>TRBJ2-1|TRBD2|TRBV2|NA
CASSDQRGSYNEQFF
TGTGCCAGCAGCGATCAGCGGGGGTCCTACAATGAGCAGTTCTTC
>TRBJ1-4|TRBD1|TRBV5-1|NA
CASRRDRASNEKLFF
TGCGCCAGCAGGCGGGACAGGGCTTCTAATGAAAAACTGTTTTTT
>TRBJ2-6|TRBD2|TRBV7-6|once
CASSLALAGGPGANVLTF
TGTGCCAGCAGCTTAGCGTTAGCGGGGGGGCCTGGGGCCAACGTCCTGACTTTC
>TRBJ1-2|NA|TRBV7-2|NA
CASSPGGYGYTF
TGTGCCAGCAGCCCCGGCGGCTATGGCTACACCTTC
>TRBJ2-7|NA|TRBV7-9|NA
CASSPASYEQYF
TGTGCCAGCAGCCCCGCCTCCTACGAGCAGTACTTC
>TRBJ2-7|NA|TRBV27|NA
CASSPRLGASSYEQYF
TGTGCCAGCAGCCCCAGGTTAGGGGCGAGCTCCTACGAGCAGTACTTC
>TRBJ1-2|TRBD1|TRBV6-1|NA
CASSRITGDYTF
TGTGCCAGCAGCCGTATAACAGGGGACTACACCTTC
>TRBJ1-5|TRBD1|TRBV19|NA
CATTRDRGLFQPQHF
TGTGCCACCACCCGGGACAGGGGTTTATTCCAGCCCCAGCATTTT
>TRBJ2-7|TRBD1|TRBV5-4|NA
CASSQGQERGEQYF
TGTGCCAGCAGCCAGGGACAGGAGCGAGGAGAGCAGTACTTC
>TRBJ2-3|TRBD2|TRBV6-1|NA
CASSMTGGGPTQYF
TGTGCCAGTAGTATGACCGGGGGGGGACCTACGCAGTATTTT
>TRBJ1-2|TRBD1|TRBV5-5|once
CASSWTGGDGYTF
TGTGCCAGCAGCTGGACAGGGGGCGATGGCTACACCTTC
>TRBJ2-2|NA|TRBV21-1|NA
CASSSRQGATGELFF
TGTGCCAGCAGCTCGCGACAGGGGGCTACCGGGGAGCTGTTTTTT
>TRBJ1-5|NA|TRBV5-5|NA
CASSLGGSVNQPQHF
TGTGCCAGCAGCTTGGGTGGGAGTGTCAATCAGCCCCAGCATTTT
>TRBJ1-1|TRBD1|TRBV7-3|NA
CASSQLTGTMNTEAFF
TGTGCCAGCAGCCAACTGACAGGGACAATGAACACTGAAGCTTTCTTT
>TRBJ1-1|NA|TRBV6-5|NA
CASSSSLNTEAFF
TGTGCCAGCAGCTCGTCTCTCAACACTGAAGCTTTCTTT
>TRBJ1-5|NA|TRBV27|NA
CASSSGDPNQPQHF
TGTGCCAGCAGTTCAGGGGACCCCAATCAGCCCCAGCATTTT
>TRBJ1-4|NA|TRBV7-2|few
CASSLRATNEKLFF
TGTGCCAGCAGCCTCAGGGCGACTAATGAAAAACTGTTTTTT
>TRBJ2-5|NA|TRBV7-6|once
CASSPLIKSTQYF
TGTGCCAGCAGCCCACTTATTAAGAGCACCCAGTACTTC
>TRBJ2-1|TRBD2|TRBV5-4|NA
CASSSPSGGGNEQFF
TGTGCCAGCAGCTCGCCTAGCGGGGGAGGCAATGAGCAGTTCTTC
>TRBJ1-4|NA|TRBV7-9|few
CASSLRRGEKLFF
TGTGCCAGCAGCTTGCGCAGAGGGGAAAAACTGTTTTTT
>TRBJ1-1|NA|TRBV11-3|NA
CASSRRTPGVRGNTEAFF
TGTGCCAGCAGCCGGAGAACCCCAGGGGTCCGGGGGAACACTGAAGCTTTCTTT
>TRBJ1-5|NA|TRBV30|NA
CAWSVHQTETQPQHF
TGTGCCTGGAGTGTACATCAGACGGAGACTCAGCCCCAGCATTTT
>TRBJ1-3|NA|TRBV5-8|once
CASSLFVMQNTIYF
TGTGCCAGCAGCTTGTTCGTTATGCAGAACACCATATATTTT
>TRBJ1-4|TRBD1|TRBV2|NA
CASSAGTGPEFNEKLFF
TGTGCCAGCAGTGCCGGGACAGGGCCCGAATTCAATGAAAAACTGTTTTTT